The source of this TCR beta chain is a study of long-term antiretroviral therapy in people with HIV. Sequencing used immunoSEQ v3.0 at survey level. Sequencing aimed at roughly 40,000-50,000 T-cell genomes per sample. This table comes from immunoSEQ multiplex PCR, and its TCRdb copy is limited to in-frame clones, with some not included. The sample records about 25,000 clones, approximately 90% being singletons. The ends were cut back, 4 bases at V and 1 base at J, with 13 bases in the middle. The CDR3 covers 15 residues. Germline lookup yields CDR1 MGHRA and CDR2 YSYEKL. Findings of the study overall: CDR3 length ranges were narrower in HIV repertoires than in controls. Blood collection from the mid-2000s to the late 2010s possibly occurred under older ART regimens.

About this clone itself: Its antigen is unknown.

The TCR originated in a woman aged 25 to 45 with HIV. Sequencing was performed on unsorted PBMCs, taken 1.9 years after starting antiretroviral therapy. The chain is built from TRBV4-1 and TRBJ1-1; D may be TRBD1 (5 bases). The CDR3 protein is CASSPIRGGNTEAFF. DNA of the CDR3: TGCGCCAGCAGCCCCATAAGGGGAGGGAACACTGAAGCTTTCTTT.